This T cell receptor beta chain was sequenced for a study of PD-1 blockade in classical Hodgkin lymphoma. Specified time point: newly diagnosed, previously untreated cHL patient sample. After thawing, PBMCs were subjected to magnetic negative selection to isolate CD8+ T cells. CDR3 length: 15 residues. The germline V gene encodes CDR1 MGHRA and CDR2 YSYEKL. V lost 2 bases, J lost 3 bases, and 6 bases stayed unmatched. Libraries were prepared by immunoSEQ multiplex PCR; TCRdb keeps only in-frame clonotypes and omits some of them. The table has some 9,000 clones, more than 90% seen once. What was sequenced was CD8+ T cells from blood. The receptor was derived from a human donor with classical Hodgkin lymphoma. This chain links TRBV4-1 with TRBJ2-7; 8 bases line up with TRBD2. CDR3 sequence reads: CASSQITGGNYEQYF. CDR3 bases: TGCGCCAGCAGCCAAATTACGGGAGGGAACTACGAGCAGTACTTC.